This T cell receptor beta chain is drawn from a study of shared clonotypes between healthy human individuals. The study, taken as a whole, reports: Across a few donors, naive CD4 shared around 5%, naive CD8 approximately 3.5%, memory CD4 roughly 2.5%, memory CD8 roughly 0.37%.

Only in-frame clones appear in the TCRdb table, and some are missing; sequencing was by immunoSEQ multiplex PCR. The sample lists about 1.1 million clones; roughly 80% were seen once. Per germline, CDR1 MNHEY and CDR2 SVGAGI. V dropped 8 bases and J dropped 3 bases, with 8 bases sitting between them. This CDR3 region has 13 residues. A note on this clone: No antigen is known for it.

The TCR sequence derives from a young man in good health. Some clones in this sample may be carry-over from other donors' samples. The source material was memory CD4+ T cells from PBMCs. Sample subset: CD45RA-negative fraction. This sequence joins TRBV6-5 and TRBJ1-6, with no clear D. In DNA form, the CDR3 reads TGTGCCAGCGGTGGGCGCTATAATTCACCCCTCCACTTT. Protein: CASGGRYNSPLHF.